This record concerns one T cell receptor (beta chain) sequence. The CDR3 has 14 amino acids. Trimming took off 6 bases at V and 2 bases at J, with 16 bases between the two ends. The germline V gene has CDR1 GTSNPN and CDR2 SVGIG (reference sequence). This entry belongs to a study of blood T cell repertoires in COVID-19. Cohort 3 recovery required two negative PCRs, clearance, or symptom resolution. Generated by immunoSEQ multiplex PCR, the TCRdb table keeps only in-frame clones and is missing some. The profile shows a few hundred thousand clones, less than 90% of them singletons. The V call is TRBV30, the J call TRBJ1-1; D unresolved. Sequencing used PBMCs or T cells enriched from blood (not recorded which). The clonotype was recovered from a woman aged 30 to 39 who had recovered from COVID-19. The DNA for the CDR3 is TGTGCCTGCCCTTACGGTGGACTTAACACTGAAGCTTTCTTT. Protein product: CACPYGGLNTEAFF.